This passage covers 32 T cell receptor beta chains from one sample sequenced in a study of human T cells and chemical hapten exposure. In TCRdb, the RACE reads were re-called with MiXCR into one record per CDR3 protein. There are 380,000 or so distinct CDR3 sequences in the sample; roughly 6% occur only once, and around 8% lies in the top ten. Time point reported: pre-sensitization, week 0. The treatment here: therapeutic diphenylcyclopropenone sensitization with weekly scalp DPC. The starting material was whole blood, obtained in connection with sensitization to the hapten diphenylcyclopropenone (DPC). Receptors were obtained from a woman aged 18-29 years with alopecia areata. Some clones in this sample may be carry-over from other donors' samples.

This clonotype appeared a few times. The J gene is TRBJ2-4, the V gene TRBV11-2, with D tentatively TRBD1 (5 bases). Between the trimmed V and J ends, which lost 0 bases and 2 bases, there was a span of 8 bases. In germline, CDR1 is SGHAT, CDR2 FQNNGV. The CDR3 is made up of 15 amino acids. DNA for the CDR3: TGTGCCAGCAGCTTAGATCCAGGGCCCAAAAACATTCAGTACTTC. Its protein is CASSLDPGPKNIQYF. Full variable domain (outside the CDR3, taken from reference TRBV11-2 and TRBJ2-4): EAGVAQSPRYKIIEKRQSVAFWCNPISGHATLYWYQQILGQGPKLLIQFQNNGVVDDSQLPKDRFSAERLKGVDSTLKIQPAKLEDSAVYLCASSLDPGPKNIQYFGAGTRLSVL.

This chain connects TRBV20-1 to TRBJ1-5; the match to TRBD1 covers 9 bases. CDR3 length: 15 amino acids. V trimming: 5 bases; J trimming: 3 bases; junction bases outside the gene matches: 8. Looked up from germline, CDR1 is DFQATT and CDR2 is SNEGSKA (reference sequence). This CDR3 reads CSARGDRGFNQPQHF. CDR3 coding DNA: TGCAGTGCTCGGGGTGACAGGGGGTTCAATCAGCCCCAGCATTTT.

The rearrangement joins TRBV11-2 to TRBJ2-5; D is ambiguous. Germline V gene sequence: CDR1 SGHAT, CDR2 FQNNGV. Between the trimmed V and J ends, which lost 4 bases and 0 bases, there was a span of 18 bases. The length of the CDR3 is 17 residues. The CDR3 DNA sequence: TGTGCCAGCAGCTCCCCAGAGGAGAGTAAAGACCAAGAGACCCAGTACTTC. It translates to CASSSPEESKDQETQYF.

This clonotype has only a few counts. CDR3 sequence reads: CASSLGSVYSGNTIYF. CDR3 DNA sequence: TGTGCCAGCAGCTTAGGGTCGGTCTACTCTGGAAACACCATATATTTT. The gene calls are TRBV11-2 and TRBJ1-3; D is unclear. Germline CDR1 and CDR2: SGHAT and FQNNGV. The CDR3 covers 16 residues. The ends were cut back, 1 base at V and 0 bases at J, with 10 bases in the middle.

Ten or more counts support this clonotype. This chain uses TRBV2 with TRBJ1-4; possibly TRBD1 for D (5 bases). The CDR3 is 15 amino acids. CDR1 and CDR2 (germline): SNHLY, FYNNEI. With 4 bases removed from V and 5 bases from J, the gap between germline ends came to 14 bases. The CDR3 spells CASSVFQGMNEKLFF. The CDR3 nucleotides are TGTGCCAGCAGTGTATTCCAGGGTATGAATGAAAAACTGTTTTTT.

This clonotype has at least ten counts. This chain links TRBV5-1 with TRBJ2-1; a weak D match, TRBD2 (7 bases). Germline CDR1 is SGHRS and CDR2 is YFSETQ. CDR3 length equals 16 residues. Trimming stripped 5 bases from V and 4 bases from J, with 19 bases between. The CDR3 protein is CASSPTAGTRYNEQFF. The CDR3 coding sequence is TGCGCCAGCAGTCCTACAGCGGGGACAAGGTACAATGAGCAGTTCTTC.

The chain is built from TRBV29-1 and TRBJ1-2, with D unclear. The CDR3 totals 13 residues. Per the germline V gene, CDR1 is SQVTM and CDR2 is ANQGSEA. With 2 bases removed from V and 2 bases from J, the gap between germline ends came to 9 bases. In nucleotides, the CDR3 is TGCAGCGTTGAACATGTCAGAAACTATGGCTACACCTTC. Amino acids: CSVEHVRNYGYTF. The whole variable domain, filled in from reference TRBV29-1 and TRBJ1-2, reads SAVISQKPSRDICQRGTSLTIQCQVDSQVTMMFWYRQQPGQSLTLIATANQGSEATYESGFVIDKFPISRPNLTFSTLTVSNMSPEDSSIYLCSVEHVRNYGYTFGSGTRLTVV.

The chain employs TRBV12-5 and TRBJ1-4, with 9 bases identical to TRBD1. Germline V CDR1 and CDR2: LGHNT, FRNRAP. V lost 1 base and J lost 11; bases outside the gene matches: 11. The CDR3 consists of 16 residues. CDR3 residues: CASGLDVDRGSWKLFF. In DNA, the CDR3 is TGTGCTAGTGGTTTGGACGTCGACAGGGGGAGTTGGAAACTGTTTTTT.

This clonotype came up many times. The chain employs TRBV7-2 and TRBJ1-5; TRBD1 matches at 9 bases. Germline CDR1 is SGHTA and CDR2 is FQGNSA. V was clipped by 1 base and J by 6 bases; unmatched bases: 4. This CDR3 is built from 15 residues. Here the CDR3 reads CASSLVDRGSQPQHF. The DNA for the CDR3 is TGTGCCAGCAGCTTAGTGGACAGGGGTAGTCAGCCCCAGCATTTT.

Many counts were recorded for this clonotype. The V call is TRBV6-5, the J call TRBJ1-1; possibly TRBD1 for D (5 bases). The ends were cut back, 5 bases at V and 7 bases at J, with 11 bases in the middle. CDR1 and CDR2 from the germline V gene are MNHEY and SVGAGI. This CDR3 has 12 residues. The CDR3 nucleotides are TGTGCCAGCAGTCAGGGACGGTTTGAAGCTTTCTTT. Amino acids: CASSQGRFEAFF.

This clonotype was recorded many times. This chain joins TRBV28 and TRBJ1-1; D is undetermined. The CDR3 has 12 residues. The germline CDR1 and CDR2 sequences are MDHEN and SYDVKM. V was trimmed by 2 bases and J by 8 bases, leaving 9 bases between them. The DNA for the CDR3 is TGTGCCAGCAGTTTAGCAGAGCTAGAAGCTTTCTTT. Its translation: CASSLAELEAFF. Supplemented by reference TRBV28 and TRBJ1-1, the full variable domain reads DVKVTQSSRYLVKRTGEKVFLECVQDMDHENMFWYRQDPGLGLRLIYFSYDVKMKEKGDIPEGYSVSREKKERFSLILESASTNQTSMYLCASSLAELEAFFGQGTRLTVV.

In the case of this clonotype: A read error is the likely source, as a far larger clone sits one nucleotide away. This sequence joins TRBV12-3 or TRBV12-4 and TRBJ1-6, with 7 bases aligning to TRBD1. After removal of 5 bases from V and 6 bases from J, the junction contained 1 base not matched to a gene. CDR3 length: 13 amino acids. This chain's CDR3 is CASSDRANSPLHF. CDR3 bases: TGTGCCAGCAGTGACAGGGCTAATTCACCCCTCCACTTT.

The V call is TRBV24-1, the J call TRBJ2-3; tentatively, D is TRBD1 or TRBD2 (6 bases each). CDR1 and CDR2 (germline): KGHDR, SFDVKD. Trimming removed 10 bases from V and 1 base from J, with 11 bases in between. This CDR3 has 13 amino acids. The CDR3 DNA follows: TGTGCCACGGAGGGGGGCGGCACAGATACGCAGTATTTT. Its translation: CATEGGGTDTQYF.

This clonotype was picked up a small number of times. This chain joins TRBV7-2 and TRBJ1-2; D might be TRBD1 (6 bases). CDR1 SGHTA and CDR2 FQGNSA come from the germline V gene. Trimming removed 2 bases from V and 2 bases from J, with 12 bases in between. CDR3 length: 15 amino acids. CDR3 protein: CASSLQAGENYGYTF. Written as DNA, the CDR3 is TGTGCCAGCAGCTTACAGGCAGGGGAGAACTATGGCTACACCTTC.

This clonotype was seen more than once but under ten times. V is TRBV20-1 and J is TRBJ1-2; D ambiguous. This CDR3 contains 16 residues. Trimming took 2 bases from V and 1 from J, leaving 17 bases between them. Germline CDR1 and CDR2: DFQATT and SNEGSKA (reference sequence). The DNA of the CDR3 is TGCAGTGCTAGAAAAGAGGGAAACGAATATAACTATGGCTACACCTTC. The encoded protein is CSARKEGNEYNYGYTF.

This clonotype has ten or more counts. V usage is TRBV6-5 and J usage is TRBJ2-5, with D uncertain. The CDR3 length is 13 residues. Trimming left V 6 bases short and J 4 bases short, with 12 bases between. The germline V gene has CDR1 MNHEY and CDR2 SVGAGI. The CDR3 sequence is CASRQENPETQYF. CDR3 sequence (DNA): TGTGCCAGCAGGCAGGAGAACCCAGAGACCCAGTACTTC.

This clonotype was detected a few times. DNA of the CDR3: TGTGCCAGCAGTTTTTTCACGGGGCATAATTCACCCCTCCACTTT. As protein: CASSFFTGHNSPLHF. The chain links TRBV27 to TRBJ1-6; TRBD1 might be the D (5 bases). Trimming removed 3 bases at V and 5 bases at J, with 11 bases between. The V gene's germline CDR1 is MNHEY and CDR2 SMNVEV (reference sequence). This CDR3 contains 15 residues.

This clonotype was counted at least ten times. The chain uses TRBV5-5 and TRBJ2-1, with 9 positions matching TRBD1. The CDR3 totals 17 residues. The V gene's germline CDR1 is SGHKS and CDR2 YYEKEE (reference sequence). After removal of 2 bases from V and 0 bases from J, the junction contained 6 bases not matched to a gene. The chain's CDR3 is CASSFNPGQGSYNEQFF. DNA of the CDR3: TGTGCCAGCAGCTTCAACCCGGGACAGGGCTCCTACAATGAGCAGTTCTTC.

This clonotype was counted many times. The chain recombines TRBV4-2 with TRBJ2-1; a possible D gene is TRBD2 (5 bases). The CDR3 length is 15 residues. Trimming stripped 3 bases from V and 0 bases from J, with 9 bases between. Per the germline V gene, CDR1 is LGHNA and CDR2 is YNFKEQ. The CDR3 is CASSHGISSYNEQFF. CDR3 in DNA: TGTGCCAGCAGCCACGGGATCAGCTCCTACAATGAGCAGTTCTTC.

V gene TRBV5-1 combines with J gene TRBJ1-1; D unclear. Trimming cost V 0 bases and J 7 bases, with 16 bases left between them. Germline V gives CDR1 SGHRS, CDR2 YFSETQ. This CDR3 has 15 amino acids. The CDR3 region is CASSLAIGTSSEAFF. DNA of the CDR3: TGCGCCAGCAGCTTGGCCATCGGAACATCGAGTGAAGCTTTCTTT. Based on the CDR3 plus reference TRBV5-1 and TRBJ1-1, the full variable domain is KAGVTQTPRYLIKTRGQQVTLSCSPISGHRSVSWYQQTPGQGLQFLFEYFSETQRNKGNFPGRFSGRQFSNSRSEMNVSTLELGDSALYLCASSLAIGTSSEAFFGQGTRLTVV.

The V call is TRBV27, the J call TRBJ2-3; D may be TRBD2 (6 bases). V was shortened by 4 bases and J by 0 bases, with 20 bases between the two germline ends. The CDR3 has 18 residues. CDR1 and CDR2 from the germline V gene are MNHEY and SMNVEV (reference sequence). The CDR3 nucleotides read TGTGCCAGCAGTTCGAACGTTCTGGGACTCTCTAGCACAGATACGCAGTATTTT. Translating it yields CASSSNVLGLSSTDTQYF.

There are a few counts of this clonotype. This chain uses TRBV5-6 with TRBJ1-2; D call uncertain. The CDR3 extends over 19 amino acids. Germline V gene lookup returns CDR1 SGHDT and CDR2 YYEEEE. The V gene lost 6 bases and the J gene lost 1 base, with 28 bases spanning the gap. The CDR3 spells CASTRIYPSRLKNNYGYTF. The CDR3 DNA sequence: TGTGCCAGCACCCGAATTTATCCCTCCCGACTAAAAAATAACTATGGCTACACCTTC.

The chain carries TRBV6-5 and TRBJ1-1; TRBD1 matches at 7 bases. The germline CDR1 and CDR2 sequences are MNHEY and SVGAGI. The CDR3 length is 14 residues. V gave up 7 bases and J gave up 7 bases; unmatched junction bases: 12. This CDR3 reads CASIPLEGQYEAFF. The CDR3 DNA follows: TGTGCCAGCATTCCCCTCGAGGGACAGTATGAAGCTTTCTTT.

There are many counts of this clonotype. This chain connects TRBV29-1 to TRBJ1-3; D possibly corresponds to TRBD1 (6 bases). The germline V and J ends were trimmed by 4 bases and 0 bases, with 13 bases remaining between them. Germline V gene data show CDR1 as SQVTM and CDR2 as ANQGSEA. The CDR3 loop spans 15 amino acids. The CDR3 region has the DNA TGCAGCGTTGGTAAAGGACAGAGCTCTGGAAACACCATATATTTT. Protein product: CSVGKGQSSGNTIYF.

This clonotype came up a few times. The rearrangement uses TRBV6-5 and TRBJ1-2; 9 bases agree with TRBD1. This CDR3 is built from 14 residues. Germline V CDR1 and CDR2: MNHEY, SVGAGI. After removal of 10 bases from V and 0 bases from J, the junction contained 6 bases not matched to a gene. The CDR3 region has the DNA TGTGCCACCCTGGGACAGGGCCCTAACTATGGCTACACCTTC. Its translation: CATLGQGPNYGYTF.

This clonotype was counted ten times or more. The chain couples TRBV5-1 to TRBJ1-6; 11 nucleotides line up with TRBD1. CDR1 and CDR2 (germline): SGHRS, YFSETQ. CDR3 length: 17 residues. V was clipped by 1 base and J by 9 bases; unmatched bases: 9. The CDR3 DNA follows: TGCGCCAGCAGCTTGATCGGACAGGGGGCGAATAGTTCACCCCTCCACTTT. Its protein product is CASSLIGQGANSSPLHF.

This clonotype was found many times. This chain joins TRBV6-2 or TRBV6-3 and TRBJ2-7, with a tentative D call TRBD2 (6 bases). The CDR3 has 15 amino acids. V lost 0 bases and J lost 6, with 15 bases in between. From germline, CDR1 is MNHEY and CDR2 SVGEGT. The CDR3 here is CASSYSAGGFREQYF. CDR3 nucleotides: TGTGCCAGCAGTTACTCGGCAGGAGGGTTCCGCGAGCAGTACTTC.

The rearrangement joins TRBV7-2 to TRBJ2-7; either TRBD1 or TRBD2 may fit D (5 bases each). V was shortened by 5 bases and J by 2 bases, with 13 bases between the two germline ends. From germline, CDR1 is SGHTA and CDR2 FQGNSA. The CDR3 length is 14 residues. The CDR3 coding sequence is TGTGCCAGCAGCGTCCGGGACGGAGCCTACGAGCAGTACTTC. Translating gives CASSVRDGAYEQYF.

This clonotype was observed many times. CDR3: CASSQTGVSNYGYTF. The DNA for the CDR3 is TGTGCCAGCAGCCAGACAGGCGTTTCTAACTATGGCTACACCTTC. The chain is built from TRBV7-2 and TRBJ1-2, with D possibly being TRBD1 (6 bases). There are 15 residues in the CDR3. Germline CDR1 and CDR2: SGHTA and FQGNSA. Deletions cut 5 bases from V and 0 bases from J, with 13 bases between. The variable domain in full, completed from reference TRBV7-2 and TRBJ1-2, reads GAGVSQSPSNKVTEKGKDVELRCDPISGHTALYWYRQSLGQGLEFLIYFQGNSAPDKSGLPSDRFSAERTGGSVSTLTIQRTQQEDSAVYLCASSQTGVSNYGYTFGSGTRLTVV.

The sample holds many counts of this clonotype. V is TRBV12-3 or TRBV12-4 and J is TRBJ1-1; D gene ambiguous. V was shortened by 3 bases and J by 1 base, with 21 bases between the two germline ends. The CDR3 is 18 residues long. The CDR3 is CASSFCLPGSGWNTEAFF. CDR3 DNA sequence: TGTGCCAGCAGTTTTTGTTTACCGGGGTCGGGGTGGAACACTGAAGCTTTCTTT.

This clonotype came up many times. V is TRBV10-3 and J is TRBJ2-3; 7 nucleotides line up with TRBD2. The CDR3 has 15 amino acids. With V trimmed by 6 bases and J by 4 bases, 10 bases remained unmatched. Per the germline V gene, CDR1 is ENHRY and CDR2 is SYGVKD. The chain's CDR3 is CAIRGGLGFADTQYF. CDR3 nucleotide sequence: TGTGCCATCAGGGGAGGACTAGGGTTTGCAGATACGCAGTATTTT.

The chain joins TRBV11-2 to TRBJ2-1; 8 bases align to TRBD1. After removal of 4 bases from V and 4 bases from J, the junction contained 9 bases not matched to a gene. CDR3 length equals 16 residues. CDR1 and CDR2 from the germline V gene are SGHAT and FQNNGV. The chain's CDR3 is CASSSPRDRLYNEQFF. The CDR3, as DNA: TGTGCCAGCAGCTCGCCCCGGGACAGGCTATACAATGAGCAGTTCTTC.